A selection of T cell receptor beta chains follows, all from one sample in a study of blood T cell repertoires in COVID-19. The protocol was immunoSEQ multiplex PCR, while the TCRdb copy is restricted to in-frame clones and leaves out a portion. This repertoire shows 450,000 to 500,000 clones, less than 90% found once; its top ten account for 8.3%. The sample comprised PBMCs or T cells enriched from blood (not recorded which). The receptor set was obtained from a woman aged 55-69 years who had recovered from COVID-19. Both conserved end residues are part of each CDR3. A D gene is named only where the DNA matches it firmly. Clone size, where shown, is once, few, many, or a class for clones that have expanded.

D,size,V,J,DNA,CDR3
TRBD1,.,TRBV30,TRBJ1-5,TGTGCCTGGAGTGCCGGGACAGGGCAGAATCAGCCCCAGCATTTT,CAWSAGTGQNQPQHF
.,.,TRBV5-1,TRBJ2-7,TGCGCCAGCCGCCCCCTAAGCTCCTACGAGCAGTACTTC,CASRPLSSYEQYF
.,.,TRBV29-1,TRBJ1-4,TGCAGCATCCACCTGGGAGCCTCTAATGAAAAACTGTTTTTT,CSIHLGASNEKLFF
.,.,TRBV7-9,TRBJ1-1,TGTGCCAGCAGGATCGGGGTTAACACTGAAGCTTTCTTT,CASRIGVNTEAFF
.,once,TRBV12-5,TRBJ2-1,TGTGCTAGTGGCACAGGGAATACCTACAACAATGAGCAGTTCTTC,CASGTGNTYNNEQFF
TRBD1,.,TRBV5-1,TRBJ2-2,TGCGCCAGCAGCTCGCCGGGACAGGGTCTCGGGGAGCTGTTTTTT,CASSSPGQGLGELFF
TRBD1,.,TRBV7-9,TRBJ2-7,TGTGCCAGCAGCGACGGAGACGGACAGGGGGCGTCCTACGAGCAGTACTTC,CASSDGDGQGASYEQYF
.,.,TRBV6-1,TRBJ1-1,TGTGCCAGCAGTGAAGTTCCGGGGATGAACACTGAAGCTTTCTTT,CASSEVPGMNTEAFF
TRBD1,.,TRBV9,TRBJ2-2,TGTGCCAGCAGCGCTGACAGGGCCGTCAACACCGGGGAGCTGTTTTTT,CASSADRAVNTGELFF
TRBD2,once,TRBV29-1,TRBJ2-7,TGCAGCGTGACTGGGACTAGCGGTTCCTACGAGCAGTACTTC,CSVTGTSGSYEQYF
TRBD1,.,TRBV19,TRBJ2-5,TGTGCCAGTAGTTTGGGACAGGGGACTGAGACCCAGTACTTC,CASSLGQGTETQYF
TRBD2,.,TRBV5-1,TRBJ2-3,TGCGCCAGCAGCTGGGGACTAGCGGAGACAGATACGCAGTATTTT,CASSWGLAETDTQYF
.,.,TRBV11-2,TRBJ1-3,TGTGCCAGCAGCGCCCACCACGCGGGGGAGGGTCCCTCTGGAAACACCATATATTTT,CASSAHHAGEGPSGNTIYF
.,.,TRBV7-6,TRBJ2-1,TGTGCCAGCAGCTCAACAGGGTATGAGCAGTTCTTC,CASSSTGYEQFF
TRBD2,.,TRBV24-1,TRBJ2-3,TGTGCCACCAGTGATATAGCGGGGGGGCGTGATACGCAGTATTTT,CATSDIAGGRDTQYF
.,.,TRBV24-1,TRBJ1-5,TGTGCCACCTCCGCGGGGGGGGTAAATCAGCCCCAGCATTTT,CATSAGGVNQPQHF
TRBD1,.,TRBV10-2,TRBJ2-7,TGCGCCAGCAGGCTCGGGACAGGGATCTCCTACGAGCAGTACTTC,CASRLGTGISYEQYF
.,.,TRBV11-3,TRBJ1-1,TGTGCCAGCAGCTTAGTCCAGGATGTTAGGGTAGGGGATACTGAAGCTTTCTTT,CASSLVQDVRVGDTEAFF
.,.,TRBV11-3,TRBJ2-7,TGTGCCAGCAGCCCCCGACAGGACTCCTACGAGCAGTACTTC,CASSPRQDSYEQYF
TRBD2,.,TRBV11-2,TRBJ2-3,TGTGCCAGCAGCTTAGGGCTACTAGCGGGGGGGCAGGGTACGCAGTATTTT,CASSLGLLAGGQGTQYF
TRBD1,.,TRBV30,TRBJ1-2,TGTGCCTCCGAAGTTGAGACAGGGCTTGGCTACACCTTC,CASEVETGLGYTF
.,.,TRBV29-1,TRBJ1-2,TGCAGCGTTGGGCAGACTAACTATGGCTACACCTTC,CSVGQTNYGYTF
.,.,TRBV2,TRBJ1-6,TGTGCCAGCAGTGACAGATATAATTCACCCCTCCACTTT,CASSDRYNSPLHF
.,.,TRBV5-1,TRBJ2-2,TGCGCCAGCAGCGCGACCGCCGGGGAGAACACCGGGGAGCTGTTTTTT,CASSATAGENTGELFF
.,once,TRBV12-2,TRBJ2-4,TGTGCAAGCCAGCGGTTTGTGGGACTAGCGGGGGGGTTGGCCAAAAACATTCAGTACTTC,CASQRFVGLAGGLAKNIQYF
.,.,TRBV6-2/TRBV6-3,TRBJ1-2,TGTGCCAGCAGCCGGAACAGGGAAGCTAACTATGACTACACCTTC,CASSRNREANYDYTF
.,.,TRBV2,TRBJ2-3,TGTGCCAGCAGAGTGGACAGACTGCCAGATACGCAGTATTTT,CASRVDRLPDTQYF
.,.,TRBV6-5,TRBJ2-7,TGTGCCAGCAGTTACAGGGACACTTCCCCCTACGAGCAGTACTTC,CASSYRDTSPYEQYF
.,once,TRBV3-1/TRBV3-2,TRBJ1-2,TGTGCCAGCAGCCGGCCTCACACCGCCAGTGGCTACACCTTC,CASSRPHTASGYTF
TRBD1,.,TRBV19,TRBJ1-3,TGTGCCAGTAGTATGGGGACAGCTGGAAACACCATATATTTT,CASSMGTAGNTIYF
TRBD1,.,TRBV30,TRBJ2-2,TGTGCCTGGAGAACAGGGGGAAACACCGGGGAGCTGTTTTTT,CAWRTGGNTGELFF
TRBD2,.,TRBV5-1,TRBJ2-2,TGCGCCAGCAGCTTGAATCGCGGGGGGGCTCCCTCCGCCGGGGAGCTGTTTTTT,CASSLNRGGAPSAGELFF
.,.,TRBV2,TRBJ1-2,TGTGCCAGCAGTTCTACAGTATTTGGTGGCTACACCTTC,CASSSTVFGGYTF
.,once,TRBV11-2,TRBJ2-4,TGTGCCAGCAGCTTAGATTACGGGGTATCCCCCTTAGCCAAAAACATTCAGTACTTC,CASSLDYGVSPLAKNIQYF
TRBD2,.,TRBV4-1,TRBJ2-1,TGCGCCAGCAGCCAGGAACCGGGACTAGGGACCTACAATGAGCAGTTCTTC,CASSQEPGLGTYNEQFF
TRBD2,.,TRBV7-2,TRBJ2-2,TGTGCCCACACCTCACCGGGGGGAAGAATCACCGGGGAGCTGTTTTTT,CAHTSPGGRITGELFF
.,.,TRBV12-3/TRBV12-4,TRBJ1-1,TGTGCCAGCAGTCCCACTCCCCTTGAAGCTTTCTTT,CASSPTPLEAFF
TRBD1,.,TRBV2,TRBJ2-3,TGTGCCAGCAGTCCGACAGGGAATACGCAGTATTTT,CASSPTGNTQYF
.,.,TRBV6-5,TRBJ1-2,TGTGCCAGCAGTCAGATGCCTGGTGGCTACACCTTC,CASSQMPGGYTF
TRBD1,.,TRBV6-5,TRBJ1-3,TGTGCCAGCAGGCAAGACAGGGGTCCTGGAAACACCATATATTTT,CASRQDRGPGNTIYF
.,.,TRBV24-1,TRBJ2-1,TGTGCCACCAGTATGTCAGGGGCGCGGAATGAGCAGTTCTTC,CATSMSGARNEQFF
.,.,TRBV12-5,TRBJ1-3,TGTGCTAGTGGTTTGTTCCTACAGATCTCTGGAAACACCATATATTTT,CASGLFLQISGNTIYF
TRBD1,.,TRBV18,TRBJ1-3,TGTGCCAGCTCACCAGTACAGGGGGCGCGAGGAAACACCATATATTTT,CASSPVQGARGNTIYF
TRBD1,.,TRBV27,TRBJ1-2,TGTGCCAGCAGACTAACAGGGGGCTCCGGCTACACCTTC,CASRLTGGSGYTF
.,.,TRBV6-5,TRBJ1-2,TGTGCCAGCAGTCACCGGAGCCTTAACTATGGCTACACCTTC,CASSHRSLNYGYTF
TRBD1,once,TRBV2,TRBJ2-2,TGTGCCAGCTCGGACAGGGGCGGCACCGGGGAGCTGTTTTTT,CASSDRGGTGELFF
.,once,TRBV6-5,TRBJ1-3,TGTGCCAGCAGTTACCTGGGACAACACTCTGGAAACACCATATATTTT,CASSYLGQHSGNTIYF
TRBD1,.,TRBV9,TRBJ2-1,TGTGCCAGCAGCGTAGTCGGTACAGGGGGGTACAATGAGCAGTTCTTC,CASSVVGTGGYNEQFF
.,.,TRBV27,TRBJ2-2,TGTGCCAGCAGTTTATTAGGCCGACAGACCGGGGAGCTGTTTTTT,CASSLLGRQTGELFF
TRBD2,.,TRBV5-1,TRBJ2-3,TGCGCCAGCATCCTTCGCGGGGGAGCCACAGATACGCAGTATTTT,CASILRGGATDTQYF